These 29 T cell receptor beta chains were all obtained from the same sample, sequenced in a study of memory CD4+ T cells and cytomegalovirus serostatus. The sort gate was single viable CD3+CD4+CD8-CD45RO+ cells for memory CD4+ T cells. Generated by immunoSEQ multiplex PCR, the TCRdb table keeps only in-frame clones and is missing some. The sample lists tens of thousands of clones, roughly 87% occurring once. Sequenced material: memory CD4+ T cells from blood. The receptors were gathered from an adult in good health and CMV-seronegative.

This clone was counted once. The chain combines TRBV27 with TRBJ1-1, with D maybe TRBD1 (6 bases). This CDR3 comprises 16 residues. The V end lost 2 bases, the J end lost 4 bases, and 17 bases lay between the germline ends. Germline CDR1 MNHEY, CDR2 SMNVEV (reference sequence). The CDR3 reads CASSLGPRGGGTEAFF. DNA for the CDR3: TGTGCCAGCAGTTTAGGGCCCAGGGGAGGGGGCACTGAAGCTTTCTTT.

The chain combines TRBV5-1 with TRBJ2-7; weak D call: TRBD2 (5 bases). This CDR3 region has 13 residues. Germline CDR1 and CDR2: SGHRS and YFSETQ. V was cut by 0 bases and J by 3 bases, with 7 bases left in between. The CDR3 reads CASSLAGSYEQYF. The CDR3 coding sequence is TGCGCCAGCAGCTTGGCGGGGAGCTACGAGCAGTACTTC.

The CDR3 loop reads CASSFDRGETQYF. Written as DNA, the CDR3 is TGTGCCAGCAGCTTTGACAGGGGCGAGACCCAGTACTTC. The J gene is TRBJ2-5, the V gene TRBV11-1, with TRBD1 matching over 8 bases. CDR1 and CDR2 (germline): SGHAT, FQDESV (reference sequence). The CDR3 loop spans 13 amino acids. With V trimmed by 3 bases and J by 5 bases, 2 bases remained unmatched.

The rearrangement uses TRBV13 and TRBJ2-6; D gene unclear. V lost 3 bases and J lost 4, with 13 bases in between. Germline CDR1 reads PRHDT; CDR2 reads FYEKMQ (reference sequence). The CDR3 contains 16 residues. CDR3 DNA sequence: TGTGCCAGCAGCTTCTCACTGGCGACCGGGGCCAACGTCCTGACTTTC. Translating it yields CASSFSLATGANVLTF. Drawing the rest from reference TRBV13 and TRBJ2-6, the complete variable domain is AAGVIQSPRHLIKEKRETATLKCYPIPRHDTVYWYQQGPGQDPQFLISFYEKMQSDKGSIPDRFSAQQFSDYHSELNMSSLELGDSALYFCASSFSLATGANVLTFGAGSRLTVL.

The J gene is TRBJ1-2, the V gene TRBV29-1; D possibly corresponds to TRBD1 (5 bases). There are 13 residues in the CDR3. Trimming left V 3 bases short and J 4 bases short, with 12 bases between. Germline V gene data show CDR1 as SQVTM and CDR2 as ANQGSEA. The CDR3 DNA reads TGCAGCGTTGATAAGACAGATCCCTATGGCTACACCTTC. It yields the protein CSVDKTDPYGYTF.

The CDR3 here is CASRGADPYEQYF. DNA of the CDR3: TGTGCCAGCAGGGGAGCTGATCCCTACGAGCAGTACTTC. V usage is TRBV6-5 and J usage is TRBJ2-7; D may be TRBD2 (5 bases). The CDR3 covers 13 residues. Trimming removed 6 bases from V and 2 bases from J, with 11 bases in between. Germline CDR1 is MNHEY and CDR2 is SVGAGI.

The chain combines TRBV4-2 with TRBJ2-3; 8 positions match TRBD2. Germline loops: CDR1 LGHNA, CDR2 YNFKEQ. The CDR3 is 15 amino acids. V lost 0 bases and J lost 3; bases outside the gene matches: 2. The CDR3 spells CASSQDQRGTDTQYF. CDR3 nucleotides: TGTGCCAGCAGCCAAGATCAGCGGGGGACAGATACGCAGTATTTT.

The V gene is TRBV7-2, the J gene TRBJ1-1; D unresolved. Germline values: CDR1 SGHTA, CDR2 FQGNSA. This CDR3 comprises 11 residues. V lost 5 bases to trimming and J lost 4 bases, with 5 bases between them. The CDR3 bases are TGTGCCAGCAGCCGCGCCACTGAAGCTTTCTTT. Translated: CASSRATEAFF. Complete variable domain (other parts from reference TRBV7-2 and TRBJ1-1): GAGVSQSPSNKVTEKGKDVELRCDPISGHTALYWYRQSLGQGLEFLIYFQGNSAPDKSGLPSDRFSAERTGGSVSTLTIQRTQQEDSAVYLCASSRATEAFFGQGTRLTVV.

The CDR3 protein is CASSRRGLSTDTQYF. CDR3 in DNA: TGTGCCAGCAGCCGGCGGGGACTCAGCACAGATACGCAGTATTTT. This sequence joins TRBV11-2 and TRBJ2-3, with a tentative D call TRBD2 (6 bases). The CDR3 extends over 15 amino acids. Trimming took 5 bases from V and 0 from J, leaving 12 bases between them. Germline values: CDR1 SGHAT, CDR2 FQNNGV.

CDR3 coding DNA: TGTGCCAGCAGCGTGGGACAGGGTGGCCAAGAGACCCAGTACTTC. This translates into CASSVGQGGQETQYF. The J gene is TRBJ2-5, the V gene TRBV5-4; 9 bases agree with TRBD1. The CDR3 spans 15 residues. Germline CDR1 SGHNT, CDR2 YYREEE (reference sequence). V lost 4 bases, J lost 1 base, and 5 bases stayed unmatched.

V usage is TRBV25-1 and J usage is TRBJ2-2; D not resolved. CDR1 is MGHDK and CDR2 is SYGVNS in the germline V gene. Between the trimmed V and J ends, which lost 1 base and 4 bases, there was a span of 7 bases. This CDR3 is built from 14 residues. CDR3 region: CASSESGRTGELFF. The CDR3 DNA reads as TGTGCCAGCAGTGAATCAGGCCGCACCGGGGAGCTGTTTTTT.

As DNA, the CDR3 is TGCAGTGCCAGCCTGGCAGATACGCAGTATTTT. It translates to CSASLADTQYF. The V gene is TRBV20-1, the J gene TRBJ2-3; D remains unclear. The CDR3 is 11 residues long. CDR1 and CDR2 (germline): DFQATT, SNEGSKA (reference sequence). V shed 6 bases and J shed 4 bases, with 8 bases lying between them.

The V gene is TRBV19, the J gene TRBJ1-4; TRBD1 is a possible D gene (5 bases). CDR1 and CDR2 from the germline V gene are LNHDA and SQIVND (reference sequence). Trimming pared 3 bases from V and 7 bases from J, leaving 6 bases between. There are 12 residues in the CDR3. The CDR3 DNA reads TGTGCCAGTAGTATTGGGGGTGAAAAACTGTTTTTT. Amino acids: CASSIGGEKLFF.

This clone was detected only once. This chain connects TRBV28 to TRBJ2-3, with D perhaps assigned TRBD1 or TRBD2 (5 bases each). The CDR3 has 16 amino acids. Trimming stripped 3 bases from V and 4 bases from J, with 17 bases between. In germline, CDR1 is MDHEN, CDR2 SYDVKM. The DNA of the CDR3 is TGTGCCAGCAGTTTCCGGGACCCCCACACACCAGATACGCAGTATTTT. This sequence encodes CASSFRDPHTPDTQYF.

The chain uses TRBV5-1 and TRBJ2-7, with unresolved D. The germline gives CDR1 SGHRS, CDR2 YFSETQ. With 4 bases removed from V and 0 bases from J, the gap between germline ends came to 11 bases. This CDR3 has 14 amino acids. This CDR3 is CASSQDGSSYEQYF. DNA of the CDR3: TGCGCCAGCAGCCAGGACGGCAGCTCCTACGAGCAGTACTTC. The full variable domain, its missing parts supplied by reference TRBV5-1 and TRBJ2-7, is KAGVTQTPRYLIKTRGQQVTLSCSPISGHRSVSWYQQTPGQGLQFLFEYFSETQRNKGNFPGRFSGRQFSNSRSEMNVSTLELGDSALYLCASSQDGSSYEQYFGPGTRLTVT.

This sequence joins TRBV18 and TRBJ1-4, with 9 nucleotides matching TRBD1. Germline trimming cut 5 bases from V and 7 bases from J; bases unmatched to any gene: 8. CDR1 is KGHSH and CDR2 is LQKENI in the germline V gene. This CDR3 has 15 amino acids. The CDR3 sequence is CASSSYGTGSEKLFF. DNA for the CDR3: TGTGCCAGCTCATCCTACGGGACAGGGAGTGAAAAACTGTTTTTT. The entire variable domain, with the rest obtained from reference TRBV18 and TRBJ1-4, is as follows: NAGVMQNPRHLVRRRGQEARLRCSPMKGHSHVYWYRQLPEEGLKFMVYLQKENIIDESGMPKERFSAEFPKEGPSILRIQQVVRGDSAAYFCASSSYGTGSEKLFFGSGTQLSVL.

The chain joins TRBV14 to TRBJ2-5; 7 bases agree with TRBD1. With V trimmed by 0 bases and J by 5 bases, 6 bases remained unmatched. This CDR3 region has 15 residues. Germline V gives CDR1 SGHDN, CDR2 FVKESK. The CDR3: CASSQDVNRGETQYF. The CDR3 bases are TGTGCCAGCAGCCAAGACGTTAACAGGGGCGAGACCCAGTACTTC.

The rearrangement links TRBV2 to TRBJ1-2; D might be TRBD1 (6 bases). With 5 bases removed from V and 4 bases from J, the gap between germline ends came to 11 bases. The CDR3 loop spans 13 amino acids. CDR1 is SNHLY, CDR2 FYNNEI, per germline. The CDR3 DNA reads TGTGCCAGCAGTCTAGGACAGTTCTATGGCTACACCTTC. Protein product: CASSLGQFYGYTF.

This chain uses TRBV5-6 with TRBJ1-5; D is ambiguous. CDR1 and CDR2 (germline): SGHDT, YYEEEE. The CDR3 covers 12 residues. Trimming took 3 bases from V and 8 from J, leaving 9 bases between them. Here the CDR3 reads CASSSLREPQHF. The CDR3 DNA reads as TGTGCCAGCAGCTCCCTGAGGGAGCCCCAGCATTTT.

Remarks on this clone: At one end the junction does not follow the germline gene, possibly because of a read error. Written as DNA, the CDR3 is TGTGCCAGTAGTGCCCGTAGCGATCAGCCCCAGCATTTT. This translates into CASSARSDQPQHF. The V and J genes are TRBV19 and TRBJ1-5; D gene unclear. The V gene's germline CDR1 is LNHDA and CDR2 SQIVND (reference sequence). The CDR3 contains 13 residues.

This clone has more than one count but fewer than ten. The J gene is TRBJ1-1, the V gene TRBV28; tentative D call: TRBD1 (6 bases). Germline CDR1 is MDHEN and CDR2 is SYDVKM. Trimming took off 7 bases at V and 4 bases at J, with 16 bases between the two ends. This CDR3 spans 14 amino acids. Here the CDR3 DNA reads TGTGCCAGCAACTTAGGGGGGGCGCGCACTGAAGCTTTCTTT. Translated: CASNLGGARTEAFF.

The rearrangement joins TRBV2 to TRBJ1-2; TRBD1 might be the D (6 bases). Per germline, CDR1 SNHLY and CDR2 FYNNEI. V was shortened by 3 bases and J by 5 bases, with 7 bases between the two germline ends. The CDR3 consists of 12 residues. In nucleotides, the CDR3 is TGTGCCAGCAGTGACAGGGGTTATGGCTACACCTTC. As protein: CASSDRGYGYTF.

The chain employs TRBV5-6 and TRBJ1-2; the D is unclear. CDR1 is SGHDT and CDR2 is YYEEEE in the germline V gene. V lost 2 bases and J lost 2, with 10 bases in between. This CDR3 region has 14 residues. The CDR3 loop is CASSLRSGNYGYTF. Here the CDR3 DNA reads TGTGCCAGCAGCTTACGATCGGGGAACTATGGCTACACCTTC. Full variable domain (remainder filled in from reference TRBV5-6 and TRBJ1-2): DAGVTQSPTHLIKTRGQQVTLRCSPKSGHDTVSWYQQALGQGPQFIFQYYEEEERQRGNFPDRFSGHQFPNYSSELNVNALLLGDSALYLCASSLRSGNYGYTFGSGTRLTVV.

The chain couples TRBV29-1 to TRBJ2-3; 11 positions match TRBD2. The CDR3 length is 15 residues. The V gene end was trimmed by 7 bases and the J gene end by 2 bases; junction bases not matched to a gene: 8. Germline V gives CDR1 SQVTM, CDR2 ANQGSEA. The CDR3 sequence is CSASGTSGFTDTQYF. The DNA of the CDR3 is TGCAGCGCTTCCGGGACTAGCGGATTCACAGATACGCAGTATTTT.

The chain uses TRBV7-3 and TRBJ2-2; perhaps TRBD2 as D (5 bases). The V end was cut by 5 bases, the J end by 4 bases, with 8 bases between. In germline, CDR1 is SGHTA, CDR2 FQGTGA. The CDR3 spans 13 residues. The CDR3 DNA sequence: TGTGCCAGCAGCCAACTAGTCACCGGGGAGCTGTTTTTT. This codes for CASSQLVTGELFF.

The CDR3 loop is CASSLSKAGRTYNEQFF. DNA of the CDR3: TGTGCCAGCAGTTTATCGAAGGCAGGAAGGACCTACAATGAGCAGTTCTTC. The V call is TRBV27, the J call TRBJ2-1; no reliable D call. CDR1 and CDR2 from the germline V gene are MNHEY and SMNVEV (reference sequence). This CDR3 is 17 amino acids long. The V gene lost 0 bases and the J gene lost 2 bases, with 14 bases spanning the gap.

V usage is TRBV5-4 and J usage is TRBJ2-7, with 9 bases that match TRBD1. J gave up 3 bases and V 2 bases, and 3 bases lay outside the gene matches. This CDR3 spans 14 amino acids. The germline V gene has CDR1 SGHNT and CDR2 YYREEE (reference sequence). CDR3 DNA: TGTGCCAGCAGCTTAACAGGGGGCGTCTACGAGCAGTACTTC. Its translation is CASSLTGGVYEQYF. The complete variable domain, with remaining parts taken from reference TRBV5-4 and TRBJ2-7, reads ETGVTQSPTHLIKTRGQQVTLRCSSQSGHNTVSWYQQALGQGPQFIFQYYREEENGRGNFPPRFSGLQFPNYSSELNVNALELDDSALYLCASSLTGGVYEQYFGPGTRLTVT.

In this sample, this clone turned up a few times. The genes are TRBV30 and TRBJ1-1; 9 bases match TRBD1. V was clipped by 3 bases and J by 4 bases; unmatched bases: 3. This CDR3 comprises 13 residues. CDR1 GTSNPN and CDR2 SVGIG come from the germline V gene (reference sequence). CDR3 nucleotides: TGTGCCTGGAGCTCGGACAGGGGCACTGAAGCTTTCTTT. It specifies CAWSSDRGTEAFF. Full variable domain (rest looked up from reference TRBV30 and TRBJ1-1): SQTIHQWPATLVQPVGSPLSLECTVEGTSNPNLYWYRQAAGRGLQLLFYSVGIGQISSEVPQNLSASRPQDRQFILSSKKLLLSDSGFYLCAWSSDRGTEAFFGQGTRLTVV.

The V call is TRBV15, the J call TRBJ2-1; D is uncertain. CDR3 size: 16 residues. CDR1 and CDR2 (germline): LNHNV, YYDKDF (reference sequence). V was pared by 5 bases and J by 5 bases, with 19 bases between. CDR3 sequence reads: CATSAPTFGRNNEQFF. CDR3 coding DNA: TGTGCCACCAGCGCTCCCACCTTCGGACGGAACAATGAGCAGTTCTTC.